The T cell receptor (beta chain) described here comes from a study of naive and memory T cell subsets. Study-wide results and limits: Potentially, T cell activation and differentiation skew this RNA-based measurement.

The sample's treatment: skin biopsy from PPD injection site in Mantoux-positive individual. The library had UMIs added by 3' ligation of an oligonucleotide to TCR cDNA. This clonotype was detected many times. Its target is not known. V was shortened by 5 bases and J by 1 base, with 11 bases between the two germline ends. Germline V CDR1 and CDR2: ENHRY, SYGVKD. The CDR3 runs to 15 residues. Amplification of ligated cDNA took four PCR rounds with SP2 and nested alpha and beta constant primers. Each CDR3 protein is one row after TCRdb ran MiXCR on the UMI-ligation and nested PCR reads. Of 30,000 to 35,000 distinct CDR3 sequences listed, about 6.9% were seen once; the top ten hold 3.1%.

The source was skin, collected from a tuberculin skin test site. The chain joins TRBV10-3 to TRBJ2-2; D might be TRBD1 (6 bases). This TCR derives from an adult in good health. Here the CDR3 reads CAISYRTENTGELFF. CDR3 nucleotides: TGTGCCATCAGTTATAGGACAGAGAACACCGGGGAGCTGTTTTTT.